A single sample gave rise to the 31 T cell receptor beta chains below, sequenced in a study of molecular identifiers for immune sequencing clone quantification. TCRdb ran MiXCR on the PCR reads and lists one entry per CDR3 protein. The sample includes about 640,000 distinct CDR3 sequences, 20% of them seen just once. The sample was naive CD8+ T cells from blood, with Jurkat cell RNA spiked in. The sample's subset: FACS-sorted CD8+CD4-CCR7+CD45RA+ naive T cells. The receptor set was obtained from a human donor in good health. Some libraries in this study had Jurkat cell RNA spiked in.

This clonotype was observed a few times. A much larger clonotype is one base distant, so this may be a read error. This chain joins TRBV7-9 and TRBJ1-2, with no clear D. The CDR3 consists of 13 residues. Per germline, CDR1 SEHNR and CDR2 FQNEAQ (reference sequence). The CDR3 DNA reads as TGTGCCAGCGGCTTAGAAACTAACTATGGCTACACCTTC. Amino acid sequence: CASGLETNYGYTF. Using reference TRBV7-9 and TRBJ1-2 for the parts outside the CDR3, the full variable domain is DTGVSQNPRHKITKRGQNVTFRCDPISEHNRLYWYRQTLGQGPEFLTYFQNEAQLEKSRLLSDRFSAERPKGSFSTLEIQRTEQGDSAMYLCASGLETNYGYTFGSGTRLTVV.

On this clonotype: As the CDR3 is not closed by the conserved phenylalanine or tryptophan, this likely results from a read error. The gene calls are TRBV27 and TRBJ1-6; TRBD1 matches 7 bases. V was clipped by 9 bases and J by 9 bases; unmatched bases: 14. Germline V lookup: CDR1 MNHEY, CDR2 SMNVEV (reference sequence). The CDR3 length is 15 residues. The CDR3 spells CASRGPYRDLSPLHL. CDR3 sequence (DNA): TGTGCCAGTAGGGGGCCATACAGGGATCTTTCACCCCTCCACCTT.

Remarks on this clonotype: A much larger clone sits a single nucleotide away, making a read error possible. This sequence joins TRBV7-2 and TRBJ2-3; D unclear. There are 14 residues in the CDR3. CDR1 and CDR2 (germline): SGHTA, FQGNSA. The chain's CDR3 is CAGSLDAATDTQYF. CDR3 DNA: TGTGCCGGCAGCTTAGACGCCGCCACAGATACGCAGTATTTT.

A word on this clonotype: A much larger clone differs by one base, so this may be a read error. The genes are TRBV7-6 and TRBJ2-3; 12 positions agree with TRBD2. CDR3 length: 16 amino acids. Germline CDR1 reads SGHVS; CDR2 reads FNYEAQ. CDR3 DNA sequence: TGTGTCAGCAGCTTAATGACTAGCGGGGGCGCGGATACGCAGTATTTT. This gives the protein CVSSLMTSGGADTQYF. Looking up the rest from reference TRBV7-6 and TRBJ2-3 gives the full variable domain: GAGVSQSPRYKVTKRGQDVALRCDPISGHVSLYWYRQALGQGPEFLTYFNYEAQQDKSGLPNDRFSAERPEGSISTLTIQRTEQRDSAMYRCVSSLMTSGGADTQYFGPGTRLTVL.

This clonotype has a count of ten or more. The rearrangement links TRBV5-4 to TRBJ2-7, with 8 positions matching TRBD1. Germline V lookup: CDR1 SGHNT, CDR2 YYREEE (reference sequence). V gave up 0 bases and J gave up 6 bases; unmatched junction bases: 2. The CDR3 length is 13 residues. CDR3 DNA sequence: TGTGCCAGCAGCTTGGAGACAGGGGCCGAGCAGTACTTC. It encodes CASSLETGAEQYF.

With regard to this clonotype: The junction and the germline gene differ at one end; a read error may be behind it. The rearrangement links TRBV13 to TRBJ1-4; D is undetermined. Germline CDR1 is PRHDT and CDR2 is FYEKMQ (reference sequence). The CDR3 has 16 amino acids. The CDR3 sequence: CASSTTNPRSNEKLVF. CDR3 coding DNA: TGTGCCAGCAGCACTACAAACCCCAGGAGTAATGAAAAACTGGTTTTT.

For this clonotype: With a much larger clone just one base away, this may be a read error. The chain has TRBV29-1 and TRBJ2-7, with D possibly matching TRBD2 (5 bases). Germline-derived CDR1 and CDR2 are SQVTM and ANQGSEA. This CDR3 comprises 13 residues. This CDR3 is CSGGGGSSYGQYF. CDR3 DNA sequence: TGCAGCGGGGGTGGTGGGAGCTCCTACGGGCAGTACTTC.

The V gene is TRBV19, the J gene TRBJ2-5; 8 bases line up with TRBD2. The CDR3 consists of 12 residues. V trimming: 6 bases; J trimming: 7 bases; junction bases outside the gene matches: 4. Per germline, CDR1 LNHDA and CDR2 SQIVND (reference sequence). CDR3 nucleotides: TGTGCCAGTAGCACTAGCGGAGGGACCCAGTACTTC. Encoded protein: CASSTSGGTQYF.

This clonotype was counted many times. This chain uses TRBV25-1 with TRBJ1-2, with D uncertain. CDR1 MGHDK and CDR2 SYGVNS come from the germline V gene. The germline V and J ends were trimmed by 2 bases and 0 bases, with 10 bases remaining between them. There are 15 residues in the CDR3. CDR3 nucleotides: TGTGCCAGCAGTGAACAGAGTTTAGCTAACTATGGCTACACCTTC. Translation: CASSEQSLANYGYTF.

This clonotype was counted only a few times. The chain employs TRBV6-2 or TRBV6-3 and TRBJ2-1; D might be TRBD2 (6 bases). V was cut by 6 bases and J by 4 bases, with 10 bases left in between. The CDR3 loop spans 13 amino acids. In germline, CDR1 is MNHEY, CDR2 SVGEGT. CDR3 nucleotide sequence: TGTGCCAGCAGCTCTAGCGTATACAATGAGCAGTTCTTC. Translating gives CASSSSVYNEQFF.

This clonotype was detected only a few times. The chain carries TRBV5-5 and TRBJ2-7; D call uncertain. CDR1 and CDR2 from the germline V gene are SGHKS and YYEKEE (reference sequence). Trimming stripped 0 bases from V and 2 bases from J, with 9 bases between. The CDR3 is made up of 14 amino acids. The CDR3 region is CASSLGQNAYEQYF. The CDR3 region has the DNA TGTGCCAGCAGCTTGGGACAAAATGCCTACGAGCAGTACTTC. Filled out from reference TRBV5-5 and TRBJ2-7, the complete variable domain reads DAGVTQSPTHLIKTRGQQVTLRCSPISGHKSVSWYQQVLGQGPQFIFQYYEKEERGRGNFPDRFSARQFPNYSSELNVNALLLGDSALYLCASSLGQNAYEQYFGPGTRLTVT.

This clonotype was seen at least ten times. This chain uses TRBV7-9 with TRBJ1-1, with D hard to call. CDR3 length equals 14 residues. CDR1 and CDR2 from the germline V gene are SEHNR and FQNEAQ (reference sequence). The ends were cut back, 5 bases at V and 6 bases at J, with 16 bases in the middle. Here the CDR3 reads CASSPPRPGAEAFF. In DNA, the CDR3 is TGTGCCAGCAGCCCCCCCCGCCCTGGTGCTGAAGCTTTCTTT.

The rearrangement links TRBV15 to TRBJ1-1; 8 bases line up with TRBD1. The CDR3 length is 16 residues. Germline V gene lookup returns CDR1 LNHNV and CDR2 YYDKDF (reference sequence). After removal of 5 bases from V and 4 bases from J, the junction contained 12 bases not matched to a gene. This chain's CDR3 is CATSRGAKTGGTEAFF. Written as DNA, the CDR3 is TGTGCCACCAGCCGAGGGGCGAAAACAGGGGGCACTGAAGCTTTCTTT.

Concerning this clonotype: With a much larger clone just one base away, this may be a read error. The chain uses TRBV30 and TRBJ1-5, with no clear D. CDR3 length: 14 amino acids. Germline V gene data show CDR1 as GTSNPN and CDR2 as SVGIG (reference sequence). Trimming removed 0 bases at V and 9 bases at J, with 15 bases between. The CDR3 nucleotides read TGTGCCTGGAGTGTACAAGGGTGGGATCGGCCCCAGCATTTT. It codes for CAWSVQGWDRPQHF.

Concerning this clonotype: This may be a read error, as it is one base from a much larger clone. CDR3 sequence (DNA): TGTGCCAGCAGTTTAGAGATTGGTATTGGAGCTTTCTTT. Translation gives CASSLEIGIGAFF. V is TRBV28 and J is TRBJ1-1; the D is unclear. CDR3 length: 13 residues. Germline assignment: CDR1 MDHEN and CDR2 SYDVKM. V was pared by 2 bases and J by 10 bases, with 14 bases between.

In DNA form, the CDR3 reads TGTGCCAGCAGAGAGCGGGGGGGTCTGGGGAATGAGCAGTTCTTC. Translation: CASRERGGLGNEQFF. V gene TRBV7-9 combines with J gene TRBJ2-1, with TRBD2 identical over 10 bases. CDR3 length: 15 amino acids. V lost 6 bases and J lost 7; bases outside the gene matches: 9. Per the germline V gene, CDR1 is SEHNR and CDR2 is FQNEAQ (reference sequence).

The table lists this clonotype with many counts. The V gene is TRBV20-1, the J gene TRBJ2-3; 7 bases map to TRBD2. Trimming removed 4 bases from V and 0 bases from J; junction bases left unmatched: 10. The CDR3 spans 16 residues. The germline CDR1 and CDR2 sequences are DFQATT and SNEGSKA (reference sequence). CDR3 DNA sequence: TGCAGTGCTAATGAGGGAAGCGGGGACAGCACAGATACGCAGTATTTT. It yields the protein CSANEGSGDSTDTQYF.

This clonotype has ten or more counts. The chain has TRBV20-1 and TRBJ1-2; 7 nucleotides agree with TRBD1. V gave up 0 bases and J gave up 1 base; unmatched junction bases: 14. CDR1 and CDR2 (germline): DFQATT, SNEGSKA (reference sequence). The CDR3 spans 18 residues. CDR3 sequence: CSARDRNRGPAYNYGYTF. CDR3 in DNA: TGCAGTGCTAGAGATCGCAACAGGGGACCCGCTTATAACTATGGCTACACCTTC.

This chain uses TRBV29-1 with TRBJ2-1, with TRBD2 identical over 7 bases. The V segment lost 8 bases and the J segment 9 bases; nucleotides outside the gene matches: 10. This CDR3 is 12 amino acids long. CDR1 is SQVTM, CDR2 ANQGSEA, per germline. The CDR3 spells CSLGLGRGEQFF. In nucleotides, the CDR3 is TGCAGCCTAGGACTAGGGAGGGGTGAGCAGTTCTTC.

Remarks on this clonotype: The conserved closing phenylalanine or tryptophan is absent in this CDR3, likely reflecting a read error. This sequence joins TRBV12-3 or TRBV12-4 and TRBJ1-1; tentative D call: TRBD1 (5 bases). CDR3 length equals 16 residues. The CDR3 sequence: CASSPYPGRENTEAFS. Here the CDR3 DNA reads TGTGCTAGCAGTCCGTATCCGGGACGGGAGAACACTGAAGCTTTCTCT.

This clonotype has just a few counts. The chain combines TRBV9 with TRBJ2-3; 12 nucleotides align to TRBD2. The CDR3 has 15 amino acids. Germline lookup yields CDR1 SGDLS and CDR2 YYNGEE. Trimming removed 0 bases from V and 4 bases from J; junction bases left unmatched: 0. The CDR3 loop reads CASSVGTSGADTQYF. In DNA, the CDR3 is TGTGCCAGCAGCGTAGGGACTAGCGGGGCAGATACGCAGTATTTT.

Ten or more counts support this clonotype. A read error may explain this, as a much larger clone is one base away. This chain joins TRBV7-9 and TRBJ2-7; D perhaps matches TRBD1 (6 bases). Germline CDR1 and CDR2: SEHNR and FQNEAQ (reference sequence). This CDR3 is 13 amino acids long. The V gene lost 5 bases and the J gene lost 3 bases, with 11 bases spanning the gap. The CDR3 DNA is TGTGCCAGCAGCCCCCGGGACAACTACGAGCAGTACTTC. It codes for CASSPRDNYEQYF.

In its sample, this clonotype was seen a few times. The chain combines TRBV7-2 with TRBJ2-7; 8 positions agree with TRBD1. This CDR3 has 15 residues. Germline assignment: CDR1 SGHTA and CDR2 FQGNSA. V lost 2 bases, J lost 4 bases, and 7 bases stayed unmatched. The CDR3 DNA reads TGTGCCAGCAGCTTATCGCGGACAGGGTTTTACGAGCAGTACTTC. It translates to CASSLSRTGFYEQYF.

The chain is built from TRBV9 and TRBJ2-5; D remains unclear. Germline CDR1 reads SGDLS; CDR2 reads YYNGEE. The CDR3 consists of 14 residues. Trimming shortened V by 0 bases and J by 2 bases, and 8 bases separated the two germline ends. The CDR3, as DNA: TGTGCCAGCAGCGTAGTGGCAGAGCAAGAGACCCAGTACTTC. Its protein is CASSVVAEQETQYF. Drawing the rest from reference TRBV9 and TRBJ2-5, the complete variable domain is DSGVTQTPKHLITATGQRVTLRCSPRSGDLSVYWYQQSLDQGLQFLIQYYNGEERAKGNILERFSAQQFPDLHSELNLSSLELGDSALYFCASSVVAEQETQYFGPGTRLLVL.

The genes are TRBV6-2 or TRBV6-3 and TRBJ1-5; D is possibly TRBD1 (5 bases). In germline, CDR1 is MNHEY, CDR2 SVGEGT. This CDR3 is built from 14 residues. V was trimmed by 2 bases and J by 6 bases, leaving 11 bases between them. This CDR3 reads CASSYGGSGQPQHF. The CDR3 DNA reads as TGTGCCAGCAGTTACGGGGGGTCTGGTCAGCCCCAGCATTTT.

Ten or more counts support this clonotype. The chain recombines TRBV28 with TRBJ1-1; tentatively, D is TRBD1 (5 bases). This CDR3 region has 18 residues. Germline V gene data show CDR1 as MDHEN and CDR2 as SYDVKM. V gave up 2 bases and J gave up 4 bases, with 23 bases separating them. The CDR3 protein is CASSLNRFYEPRPTEAFF. CDR3 nucleotides: TGTGCCAGCAGTTTAAACAGGTTCTACGAACCTAGGCCCACTGAAGCTTTCTTT.

This clonotype occurred many times. The chain couples TRBV9 to TRBJ2-2; D remains unclear. Trimming removed 3 bases from V and 6 bases from J, with 3 bases in between. The CDR3 runs to 11 residues. Germline CDR1 and CDR2: SGDLS and YYNGEE. The CDR3 nucleotides read TGTGCCAGCAGCGGAGCCGGGGAGCTGTTTTTT. Translation gives CASSGAGELFF.

This clonotype was found many times. The chain combines TRBV27 with TRBJ2-6, with D unresolved. Germline lookup yields CDR1 MNHEY and CDR2 SMNVEV (reference sequence). This CDR3 has 13 residues. V was clipped by 2 bases and J by 4 bases, with 3 bases between them. For the CDR3, the DNA is TGTGCCAGCAGTTTACTGGGGGCCAACGTCCTGACTTTC. It translates to CASSLLGANVLTF.

There are many counts of this clonotype. The chain links TRBV7-2 to TRBJ2-1; TRBD2 matches at 13 bases. The CDR3 spans 16 residues. Unmatched junction bases numbered 4, after V lost 5 bases and J lost 3 bases. Germline assignment: CDR1 SGHTA and CDR2 FQGNSA. The CDR3 sequence: CASSQGLAGFYNEQFF. DNA of the CDR3: TGTGCCAGCAGCCAGGGACTAGCGGGGTTCTACAATGAGCAGTTCTTC.

This CDR3 reads CAISEGIAGGNTDTQYF. DNA for the CDR3: TGTGCCATCAGTGAGGGAATAGCGGGAGGCAACACAGATACGCAGTATTTT. The rearrangement links TRBV10-3 to TRBJ2-3; the match to TRBD2 covers 10 bases. Germline values: CDR1 ENHRY, CDR2 SYGVKD. Trimming took 2 bases from V and 2 from J; bases not matched to a gene: 7. The CDR3 extends over 17 amino acids.

This clonotype was seen ten or more times. The chain joins TRBV12-3 or TRBV12-4 to TRBJ2-7; D ambiguous. V was cut by 5 bases and J by 2 bases, with 13 bases left in between. The CDR3 sequence is 14 residues long. The CDR3 bases are TGTGCCAGCAGTCTTTTAAACCGCGCCTACGAGCAGTACTTC. It translates to CASSLLNRAYEQYF.